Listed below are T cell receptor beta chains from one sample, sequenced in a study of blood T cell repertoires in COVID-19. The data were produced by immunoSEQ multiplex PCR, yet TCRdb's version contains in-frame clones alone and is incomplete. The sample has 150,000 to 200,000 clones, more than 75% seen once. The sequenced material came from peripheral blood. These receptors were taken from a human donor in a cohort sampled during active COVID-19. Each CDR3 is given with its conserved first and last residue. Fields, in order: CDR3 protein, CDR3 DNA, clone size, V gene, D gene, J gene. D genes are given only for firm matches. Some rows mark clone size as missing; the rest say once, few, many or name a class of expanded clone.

CDR3: CASSYSSGNLAKNIQYF
DNA: TGTGCCAGCAGTTACTCGAGTGGTAATCTAGCCAAAAACATTCAGTACTTC
size: once
V: TRBV6-2/TRBV6-3
D: NA
J: TRBJ2-4

CDR3: CASSSDRDTEAFF
DNA: TGTGCCAGCAGCTCGGACAGGGACACTGAAGCTTTCTTT
size: NA
V: TRBV7-2
D: TRBD1
J: TRBJ1-1

CDR3: CASSLSGGSTDTQYF
DNA: TGTGCCAGCAGCCTTTCAGGGGGGAGCACAGATACGCAGTATTTT
size: NA
V: TRBV9
D: NA
J: TRBJ2-3

CDR3: CASSFRAGSTDTQYF
DNA: TGCGCCAGCAGCTTTAGAGCGGGGAGCACAGATACGCAGTATTTT
size: once
V: TRBV5-1
D: TRBD2
J: TRBJ2-3

CDR3: CSGLRGYEQYF
DNA: TGCAGCGGCCTACGGGGGTACGAGCAGTACTTC
size: NA
V: TRBV29-1
D: NA
J: TRBJ2-7

CDR3: CASSLSGGELFF
DNA: TGTGCCAGCAGTTTATCGGGCGGGGAGCTGTTTTTT
size: NA
V: TRBV28
D: NA
J: TRBJ2-2

CDR3: CASREWPGGYTF
DNA: TGTGCCAGCAGGGAATGGCCGGGTGGCTACACCTTC
size: once
V: TRBV7-2
D: NA
J: TRBJ1-2

CDR3: CASSPDQGAGTEAFF
DNA: TGTGCCAGCAGTCCCGACCAGGGGGCAGGAACTGAAGCTTTCTTT
size: NA
V: TRBV27
D: TRBD1
J: TRBJ1-1

CDR3: CASSQGQGQFF
DNA: TGTGCCAGCAGCCAAGGACAGGGGCAGTTCTTC
size: NA
V: TRBV6-2/TRBV6-3
D: TRBD1
J: TRBJ2-1

CDR3: CASSWKSGSQFF
DNA: TGTGCCAGCAGCTGGAAAAGCGGGAGTCAGTTCTTC
size: once
V: TRBV5-8
D: TRBD2
J: TRBJ2-1

CDR3: CASSLVRAGGTSYEQYF
DNA: TGTGCCAGCAGCTTAGTCAGGGCGGGGGGGACCTCCTACGAGCAGTACTTC
size: NA
V: TRBV7-2
D: TRBD2
J: TRBJ2-7

CDR3: CASSPVGDRGTDTQYF
DNA: TGTGCCAGCAGCCCCGTTGGGGACAGGGGAACAGATACGCAGTATTTT
size: NA
V: TRBV9
D: TRBD1
J: TRBJ2-3

CDR3: CASSGGGQPQHF
DNA: TGTGCCAGTAGTGGCGGGGGGCAGCCCCAGCATTTT
size: NA
V: TRBV19
D: NA
J: TRBJ1-5

CDR3: CASSSRDRVGEQYF
DNA: TGTGCCAGCAGCTCCAGGGACAGGGTCGGCGAGCAGTACTTC
size: NA
V: TRBV11-2
D: TRBD1
J: TRBJ2-7

CDR3: CASSPRTDRTYEQYF
DNA: TGTGCCAGCAGTCCTAGGACAGACCGAACCTACGAGCAGTACTTC
size: NA
V: TRBV27
D: NA
J: TRBJ2-7

CDR3: CASSLTGTGGEQYF
DNA: TGTGCCAGCAGTTTGACCGGGACAGGGGGTGAGCAGTACTTC
size: NA
V: TRBV28
D: TRBD1
J: TRBJ2-7

CDR3: CASSSDREYEQYF
DNA: TGTGCCAGCAGTTCCGACAGGGAGTACGAGCAGTACTTC
size: NA
V: TRBV2
D: TRBD1
J: TRBJ2-7

CDR3: CASSSSGGGGRTDTQYF
DNA: TGTGCCAGCAGTTCCTCCGGAGGCGGGGGGCGGACAGATACGCAGTATTTT
size: NA
V: TRBV5-6
D: TRBD2
J: TRBJ2-3

CDR3: CASSSYLAESTDTQYF
DNA: TGTGCCAGCAGCTCCTATCTAGCGGAGAGCACAGATACGCAGTATTTT
size: NA
V: TRBV5-4
D: TRBD2
J: TRBJ2-3

CDR3: CASSLVGTATGELFF
DNA: TGTGCCAGCAGCTTAGTGGGGACAGCAACCGGGGAGCTGTTTTTT
size: few
V: TRBV7-2
D: TRBD1
J: TRBJ2-2

CDR3: CASSPPGGEQYF
DNA: TGTGCCAGCAGCCCGCCGGGAGGTGAGCAGTACTTC
size: NA
V: TRBV13
D: TRBD2
J: TRBJ2-7

CDR3: CASSWGPSGTDTQYF
DNA: TGTGCCAGCAGCTGGGGCCCTTCGGGCACAGATACGCAGTATTTT
size: once
V: TRBV5-6
D: NA
J: TRBJ2-3

CDR3: CASSFAVNYGYTF
DNA: TGTGCCAGCAGTTTCGCGGTAAACTATGGCTACACCTTC
size: NA
V: TRBV12-3/TRBV12-4
D: NA
J: TRBJ1-2

CDR3: CASSYYPGQTYEQYF
DNA: TGTGCCAGCAGCTATTACCCGGGACAGACCTACGAGCAGTACTTC
size: NA
V: TRBV11-2
D: TRBD1
J: TRBJ2-7

CDR3: CASSQDRGTVVLPQHF
DNA: TGTGCCAGCAGCCAAGATCGAGGAACGGTGGTTCTGCCCCAGCATTTT
size: NA
V: TRBV3-1/TRBV3-2
D: NA
J: TRBJ1-5

CDR3: CASSHLGSEAGELFF
DNA: TGTGCCAGCAGCCACCTCGGGAGTGAGGCCGGGGAGCTGTTTTTT
size: NA
V: TRBV3-1/TRBV3-2
D: NA
J: TRBJ2-2

CDR3: CASSLTGTGISSSYNEQFF
DNA: TGTGCCAGCAGCTTAACCGGGACAGGGATCTCAAGCTCCTACAATGAGCAGTTCTTC
size: NA
V: TRBV11-3
D: TRBD1
J: TRBJ2-1

CDR3: CASSNGQGESYEQYF
DNA: TGTGCCAGCTCAAACGGACAGGGGGAATCCTACGAGCAGTACTTC
size: NA
V: TRBV18
D: TRBD1
J: TRBJ2-7

CDR3: CASSGQRDRGNEQFF
DNA: TGTGCCAGCTCAGGTCAAAGGGACAGGGGCAATGAGCAGTTCTTC
size: NA
V: TRBV18
D: TRBD1
J: TRBJ2-1

CDR3: CASSYGESGANVLTF
DNA: TGTGCCAGCAGTTATGGAGAGTCGGGGGCCAACGTCCTGACTTTC
size: NA
V: TRBV6-2/TRBV6-3
D: NA
J: TRBJ2-6

CDR3: CASSTPSGGRETQYF
DNA: TGTGCCAGCAGCACACCTAGCGGGGGGCGGGAGACCCAGTACTTC
size: NA
V: TRBV7-2
D: TRBD2
J: TRBJ2-5

CDR3: CAWTPGTSGTDTQYF
DNA: TGTGCCTGGACCCCCGGGACTAGCGGGACAGATACGCAGTATTTT
size: NA
V: TRBV30
D: TRBD2
J: TRBJ2-3

CDR3: CASSPPTGQNTEAFF
DNA: TGTGCCAGCTCACCACCTACAGGGCAGAACACTGAAGCTTTCTTT
size: NA
V: TRBV18
D: NA
J: TRBJ1-1

CDR3: CASSPGTSGRAPETQYF
DNA: TGTGCCAGCAGCCCCGGGACTAGCGGGAGGGCGCCGGAGACCCAGTACTTC
size: once
V: TRBV5-4
D: TRBD2
J: TRBJ2-5

CDR3: CASSLGAGGAVEQYF
DNA: TGTGCCAGCAGCTTAGGGGCAGGGGGCGCAGTCGAGCAGTACTTC
size: few
V: TRBV28
D: TRBD1
J: TRBJ2-7

CDR3: CASSLTSGGTYEQYF
DNA: TGCGCCAGCAGCTTGACTAGCGGGGGGACCTACGAGCAGTACTTC
size: NA
V: TRBV5-1
D: TRBD2
J: TRBJ2-7

CDR3: CASSQGFLDRGYEQYF
DNA: TGTGCCAGCAGCCAAGGTTTCCTGGACAGGGGTTACGAGCAGTACTTC
size: NA
V: TRBV3-1/TRBV3-2
D: TRBD1
J: TRBJ2-7

CDR3: CAWILRDRVSDTQYF
DNA: TGTGCCTGGATCCTCCGGGACAGGGTCTCAGATACGCAGTATTTT
size: NA
V: TRBV30
D: TRBD1
J: TRBJ2-3

CDR3: CSANPLDEQFF
DNA: TGCAGTGCTAACCCATTAGATGAGCAGTTCTTC
size: NA
V: TRBV20-1
D: NA
J: TRBJ2-1

CDR3: CASSIDLSYEQYF
DNA: TGTGCCAGTAGTATAGATCTCTCCTACGAGCAGTACTTC
size: NA
V: TRBV19
D: NA
J: TRBJ2-7

CDR3: CAFSTEVSYNEQFF
DNA: TGTGCCTTCTCGACAGAGGTCTCCTACAATGAGCAGTTCTTC
size: NA
V: TRBV5-4
D: NA
J: TRBJ2-1

CDR3: CARTRQGLEGVKDSADTQYF
DNA: TGTGCCAGGACCCGCCAGGGACTAGAAGGGGTTAAGGATTCAGCAGATACGCAGTATTTT
size: NA
V: TRBV27
D: TRBD2
J: TRBJ2-3

CDR3: CASMQGLAKNIQYF
DNA: TGCGCCAGCATGCAGGGATTAGCCAAAAACATTCAGTACTTC
size: NA
V: TRBV10-2
D: NA
J: TRBJ2-4

CDR3: CASSQGQAFGGELFF
DNA: TGTGCCAGCAGCCAGGGACAGGCTTTCGGCGGGGAGCTGTTTTTT
size: NA
V: TRBV11-3
D: TRBD1
J: TRBJ2-2

CDR3: CASSSSGSNAGELFF
DNA: TGTGCCAGCAGCTCCAGCGGGAGTAATGCCGGGGAGCTGTTTTTT
size: NA
V: TRBV3-1/TRBV3-2
D: TRBD2
J: TRBJ2-2

CDR3: CASSDSRVSNQPQHF
DNA: TGTGCCAGCAGTGACTCCAGGGTAAGCAATCAGCCCCAGCATTTT
size: NA
V: TRBV6-4
D: NA
J: TRBJ1-5

CDR3: CASSLERGSGDGNTIYF
DNA: TGTGCCAGCAGCTTGGAACGCGGGTCAGGGGACGGAAACACCATATATTTT
size: once
V: TRBV5-6
D: NA
J: TRBJ1-3

CDR3: CAWSRQGRSPLHF
DNA: TGTGCCTGGAGCAGACAGGGAAGATCACCCCTCCACTTT
size: NA
V: TRBV30
D: TRBD1
J: TRBJ1-6

CDR3: CASSQEEGGTGNQPQHF
DNA: TGCGCCAGCAGTCAGGAAGAGGGCGGGACAGGGAATCAGCCCCAGCATTTT
size: NA
V: TRBV23-1
D: TRBD1
J: TRBJ1-5

CDR3: CASSWGGETQYF
DNA: TGTGCCAGCAGCTGGGGCGGAGAGACCCAGTACTTC
size: NA
V: TRBV5-5
D: NA
J: TRBJ2-5

CDR3: CASSIPTVGGNTIYF
DNA: TGTGCCAGTAGTATTCCTACAGTAGGTGGAAACACCATATATTTT
size: NA
V: TRBV19
D: NA
J: TRBJ1-3

CDR3: CASSSLREGSYEQYF
DNA: TGTGCCAGCAGCTCTCTCAGGGAGGGCTCCTACGAGCAGTACTTC
size: NA
V: TRBV5-6
D: TRBD2
J: TRBJ2-7

CDR3: CASSENGGYTF
DNA: TGTGCCAGCAGCGAAAATGGCGGCTACACCTTC
size: few
V: TRBV6-6
D: NA
J: TRBJ1-2